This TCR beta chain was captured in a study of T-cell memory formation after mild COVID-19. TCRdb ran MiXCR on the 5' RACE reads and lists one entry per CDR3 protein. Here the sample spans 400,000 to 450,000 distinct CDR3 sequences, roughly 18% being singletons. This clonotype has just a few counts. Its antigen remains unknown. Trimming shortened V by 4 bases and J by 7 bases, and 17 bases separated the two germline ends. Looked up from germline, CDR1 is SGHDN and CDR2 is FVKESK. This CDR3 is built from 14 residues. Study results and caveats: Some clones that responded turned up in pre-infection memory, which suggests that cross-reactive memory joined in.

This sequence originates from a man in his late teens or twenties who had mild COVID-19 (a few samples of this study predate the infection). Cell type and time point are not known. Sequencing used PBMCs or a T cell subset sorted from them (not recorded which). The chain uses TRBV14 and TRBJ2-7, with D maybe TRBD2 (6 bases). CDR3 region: CASSPSGDLREQYF. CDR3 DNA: TGTGCCAGCAGCCCTTCGGGGGATCTACGGGAGCAGTACTTC.